What follows are 26 T cell receptor beta chains derived from one specimen sequenced in a study of brain T cells in children with intractable seizures. The data were produced by immunoSEQ multiplex PCR, yet TCRdb's version contains in-frame clones alone and is incomplete. The table has approximately 41,000 clones, 75% to 95% seen once. The sample was peripheral blood, taken at surgery. All receptors come from a girl aged 2 to 9 with tuberous sclerosis and intractable seizures.

This chain uses TRBV3-1 (or the pseudogene TRBV3-2) with TRBJ2-5; 13 bases match TRBD2. Germline lookup yields CDR1 LGHDT and CDR2 YNNKEL (reference sequence). This CDR3 is 15 amino acids long. After removal of 1 base from V and 4 bases from J, the junction contained 0 bases not matched to a gene. CDR3 in amino acids: CASSQGLAGGETQYF. The CDR3 DNA reads TGTGCCAGCAGCCAAGGACTAGCGGGGGGAGAGACCCAGTACTTC.

V gene TRBV19 combines with J gene TRBJ1-1; 7 bases agree with TRBD1. Germline values: CDR1 LNHDA, CDR2 SQIVND (reference sequence). The CDR3 loop spans 16 amino acids. J gave up 6 bases and V 0 bases, and 10 bases lay outside the gene matches. The CDR3 spells CASSIEWMRGLAEAFF. In DNA form, the CDR3 reads TGTGCCAGTAGTATAGAGTGGATGAGGGGGCTGGCTGAAGCTTTCTTT. Combining the CDR3 with reference TRBV19 and TRBJ1-1 gives the whole variable domain DGGITQSPKYLFRKEGQNVTLSCEQNLNHDAMYWYRQDPGQGLRLIYYSQIVNDFQKGDIAEGYSVSREKKESFPLTVTSAQKNPTAFYLCASSIEWMRGLAEAFFGQGTRLTVV.

This clone was seen a few times. The chain is built from TRBV7-3 and TRBJ1-1; D is possibly TRBD1 (5 bases). The V end was cut by 2 bases, the J end by 2 bases, with 12 bases between. Per germline, CDR1 SGHTA and CDR2 FQGTGA. This CDR3 is 15 amino acids long. CDR3 residues: CASSLGGAVNTEAFF. The CDR3 DNA follows: TGTGCCAGCAGCTTAGGCGGGGCGGTAAACACTGAAGCTTTCTTT.

This sequence joins TRBV6-5 and TRBJ1-6; D is perhaps TRBD1 (5 bases). This CDR3 comprises 14 residues. Trimming took 0 bases from V and 7 from J, leaving 7 bases between them. From germline, CDR1 is MNHEY and CDR2 SVGAGI. The CDR3 protein is CASSYSTVNSPLHF. DNA of the CDR3: TGTGCCAGCAGTTACTCGACAGTAAATTCACCCCTCCACTTT.

The chain combines TRBV2 with TRBJ1-5; D is possibly TRBD1 (5 bases). Germline-derived CDR1 and CDR2 are SNHLY and FYNNEI. V lost 3 bases, J lost 0 bases, and 9 bases lay in between. CDR3 length equals 15 residues. CDR3 loop: CASSEGLSSNQPQHF. The CDR3 DNA reads as TGTGCCAGCAGTGAGGGACTCAGTAGCAATCAGCCCCAGCATTTT.

The genes are TRBV24-1 and TRBJ2-3, with TRBD1 as a possible D gene (6 bases). Trimming pared 3 bases from V and 1 base from J, leaving 10 bases between. The CDR3 contains 15 residues. Per germline, CDR1 KGHDR and CDR2 SFDVKD. The CDR3 sequence is CATSDLRTGTDTQYF. The CDR3 DNA follows: TGTGCCACCAGTGATCTGAGGACAGGCACAGATACGCAGTATTTT.

The rearrangement uses TRBV19 and TRBJ2-1, with D maybe TRBD2 (6 bases). The CDR3 runs to 13 residues. V was clipped by 7 bases and J by 8 bases, with 15 bases between them. The germline V gene has CDR1 LNHDA and CDR2 SQIVND (reference sequence). The CDR3 DNA follows: TGTGCCAGTACGGCGGGGTCGTTTGATGAGCAGTTCTTC. Protein product: CASTAGSFDEQFF.

The V and J genes are TRBV4-1 and TRBJ1-1; 8 bases are a match to TRBD1. The trim removed 4 bases at V and 0 bases at J, leaving 7 bases unmatched. The CDR3 sequence is 16 residues long. Germline-derived CDR1 and CDR2 are MGHRA and YSYEKL. The CDR3 here is CASSRRDRIMNTEAFF. CDR3 nucleotide sequence: TGCGCCAGCAGCCGGAGGGACAGGATCATGAACACTGAAGCTTTCTTT.

The chain carries TRBV14 and TRBJ2-5, with D possibly matching TRBD2 (6 bases). Germline V lookup: CDR1 SGHDN, CDR2 FVKESK. The V and J ends lost 0 bases and 5 bases respectively, with 19 bases between them. This CDR3 contains 17 residues. CDR3 residues: CASSQDPRQPGGETQYF. Written as DNA, the CDR3 is TGTGCCAGCAGCCAAGACCCCCGACAGCCAGGAGGGGAGACCCAGTACTTC.

The chain carries TRBV27 and TRBJ2-1; 8 bases line up with TRBD2. CDR3 length: 15 amino acids. CDR1 and CDR2 (germline): MNHEY, SMNVEV (reference sequence). With 9 bases clipped from V and 0 bases from J, the junction kept 7 bases outside the gene matches. This CDR3 is CASKNGGASYNEQFF. CDR3 nucleotides: TGTGCCAGTAAAAACGGGGGGGCCTCCTACAATGAGCAGTTCTTC.

The chain carries TRBV5-1 and TRBJ2-6; weak D call: TRBD1 (6 bases). Looked up from germline, CDR1 is SGHRS and CDR2 is YFSETQ. CDR3 length: 15 amino acids. Trimming shortened V by 3 bases and J by 0 bases, and 7 bases separated the two germline ends. CDR3 amino acids: CASSWDTSGANVLTF. The CDR3 DNA reads TGCGCCAGCAGCTGGGACACCTCTGGGGCCAACGTCCTGACTTTC.

The chain joins TRBV7-2 to TRBJ2-3; D may match TRBD1 or TRBD2 (5 bases each). Trimming shortened V by 1 base and J by 2 bases, and 22 bases separated the two germline ends. Per germline, CDR1 SGHTA and CDR2 FQGNSA. The CDR3 totals 19 residues. The CDR3 bases are TGTGCCAGCAGCTTAGGCGACCGGCGGAGGACACCAGACACAGATACGCAGTATTTT. Amino acids: CASSLGDRRRTPDTDTQYF.

The chain uses TRBV3-1 (or the pseudogene TRBV3-2) and TRBJ2-1; a weak D match, TRBD2 (5 bases). V was shortened by 3 bases and J by 12 bases, with 15 bases between the two germline ends. Germline CDR1 is LGHDT and CDR2 is YNNKEL (reference sequence). The CDR3 loop spans 13 amino acids. CDR3 amino acids: CASSQMQVGRQFF. In DNA form, the CDR3 reads TGTGCCAGCAGCCAGATGCAGGTAGGGAGGCAGTTCTTC.

In this sample, this clone turned up once. This chain connects TRBV28 to TRBJ1-4; weak D call: TRBD1 (6 bases). Per germline, CDR1 MDHEN and CDR2 SYDVKM. This CDR3 comprises 15 residues. V shed 2 bases and J shed 8 bases, with 15 bases lying between them. The CDR3 reads CASSLTAGAREKLFF. The CDR3 bases are TGTGCCAGCAGTTTAACGGCAGGGGCCAGAGAAAAACTGTTTTTT.

This chain connects TRBV25-1 to TRBJ2-3; 7 bases are a match to TRBD1. CDR3 length: 16 amino acids. V lost 4 bases, J lost 3 bases, and 10 bases stayed unmatched. Germline CDR1 MGHDK, CDR2 SYGVNS. Here the CDR3 DNA reads TGTGCCAGCAGTGGATCCGGAGACAGGGTTACAGATACGCAGTATTTT. This sequence encodes CASSGSGDRVTDTQYF.

The V call is TRBV6-5, the J call TRBJ1-6, with D unclear. This CDR3 comprises 15 residues. Between the trimmed V and J ends, which lost 7 bases and 0 bases, there was a span of 10 bases. Germline V lookup: CDR1 MNHEY, CDR2 SVGAGI. This CDR3 is CASNAGVSYNSPLHF. CDR3 coding DNA: TGTGCCAGCAATGCGGGTGTCTCCTATAATTCACCCCTCCACTTT.

This clone is deemed medium-sized. The chain couples TRBV6-1 to TRBJ1-1; perhaps TRBD1 as D (6 bases). The V gene lost 7 bases and the J gene lost 0 bases, with 12 bases spanning the gap. The germline V gene encodes CDR1 MNHNS and CDR2 SASEGT. The length of the CDR3 is 14 residues. CDR3 in amino acids: CASTPTGLNTEAFF. The CDR3, as DNA: TGTGCCAGCACCCCGACAGGCTTGAACACTGAAGCTTTCTTT.

The rearrangement joins TRBV25-1 to TRBJ2-7; 9 nucleotides align to TRBD1. The CDR3 extends over 13 amino acids. From germline, CDR1 is MGHDK and CDR2 SYGVNS. The J segment lost 5 bases and the V segment lost 5 bases, leaving 4 bases of the junction unmatched. The CDR3 reads CASSTGGKDEQYF. CDR3 nucleotide sequence: TGTGCCAGCAGTACAGGGGGCAAGGACGAGCAGTACTTC.

This chain links TRBV3-1 (or the pseudogene TRBV3-2) with TRBJ2-5; TRBD2 aligns across 14 bases. Germline values: CDR1 LGHDT, CDR2 YNNKEL (reference sequence). The CDR3 runs to 16 residues. V lost 4 bases to trimming and J lost 4 bases; unmatched junction nucleotides: 5. The CDR3, as DNA: TGTGCCAGCAGCCCGAGGACTAGCGGGGGGAGAGAGACCCAGTACTTC. This codes for CASSPRTSGGRETQYF.

This rearrangement joins TRBV7-2 to TRBJ1-2; D possibly corresponds to TRBD1 (6 bases). Germline V gene lookup returns CDR1 SGHTA and CDR2 FQGNSA. CDR3 length: 11 amino acids. Trimming removed 4 bases from V and 8 bases from J, with 8 bases in between. The CDR3 loop is CASSYGQGYTF. The DNA for the CDR3 is TGTGCCAGCAGCTACGGACAGGGCTACACCTTC.

V and J are TRBV5-1 and TRBJ2-3; 8 bases align to TRBD1. Germline V gives CDR1 SGHRS, CDR2 YFSETQ. The V segment lost 0 bases and the J segment 5 bases; nucleotides outside the gene matches: 5. CDR3 length: 15 residues. The CDR3 nucleotides read TGCGCCAGCAGCTTGGGACAGGGGATGATAGATACGCAGTATTTT. Translation gives CASSLGQGMIDTQYF.

The chain is built from TRBV27 and TRBJ2-5, with D perhaps assigned TRBD1 or TRBD2 (6 bases each). Germline V gene lookup returns CDR1 MNHEY and CDR2 SMNVEV (reference sequence). This CDR3 is 13 amino acids long. The V and J ends lost 3 bases and 5 bases respectively, with 10 bases between them. Here the CDR3 reads CASSFRGRETQYF. As DNA, the CDR3 is TGTGCCAGCAGTTTTAGGGGGAGGGAGACCCAGTACTTC.

This chain uses TRBV24-1 with TRBJ1-4; 12 bases agree with TRBD1. V trimming: 4 bases; J trimming: 0 bases; junction bases outside the gene matches: 5. The CDR3 is made up of 18 amino acids. Germline assignment: CDR1 KGHDR and CDR2 SFDVKD. The CDR3 coding sequence is TGTGCCACCAGTGACGGGACAGGGGGCCCTGCAACTAATGAAAAACTGTTTTTT. This sequence encodes CATSDGTGGPATNEKLFF.

A single count supports this clone. The chain couples TRBV7-2 to TRBJ2-3; 7 nucleotides agree with TRBD2. The CDR3 is made up of 15 amino acids. V was pared by 0 bases and J by 3 bases, with 3 bases of the junction left unmatched. In germline, CDR1 is SGHTA, CDR2 FQGNSA. The CDR3 spells CASSLAGGDTDTQYF. In nucleotides, the CDR3 is TGTGCCAGCAGCTTAGCGGGGGGGGATACAGATACGCAGTATTTT.

In DNA form, the CDR3 reads TGTGCCAGTAGTATGACCGGGAATAGCAATCAGCCCCAGCATTTT. The encoded protein is CASSMTGNSNQPQHF. V gene TRBV19 combines with J gene TRBJ1-5; D is ambiguous. With 3 bases removed from V and 0 bases from J, the gap between germline ends came to 9 bases. The CDR3 has 15 amino acids. Looked up from germline, CDR1 is LNHDA and CDR2 is SQIVND (reference sequence).

The chain couples TRBV13 to TRBJ2-7, with D hard to call. CDR1 is PRHDT and CDR2 is FYEKMQ in the germline V gene (reference sequence). With 0 bases removed from V and 9 bases from J, the gap between germline ends came to 9 bases. This CDR3 contains 12 residues. The CDR3 spells CASSLGLSLQYF. The CDR3 DNA reads TGTGCCAGCAGCTTAGGCCTCTCTCTGCAGTACTTC.